These 14 T cell receptor beta chains were all obtained from the same sample, sequenced in a study of blood T cells in healthy people across ages (dated by TCRdb to the mid-2010s). Receptor libraries were prepared by 5' RACE. Sequenced on an Illumina HiSeq 2500. A second PCR of roughly 7 to 12 cycles was performed with a sample-barcoded 5' primer and a J-beta primer mix. TCRdb reprocessed the public reads (quality trimming at Q25 with fastp, clone calling with MiXCR) and kept in-frame beta chains. Rows with a matching CDR3 protein are joined into one entry that keeps the most common DNA and genes. This sample gives around 800,000 distinct CDR3 sequences in total; under 80% of them show up just once. About 30% of the sample comes from the top ten. The source material was blood. These receptor sequences come from a young man in good health.

This chain uses TRBV20-1 with TRBJ2-2; 8 bases match TRBD2. Germline V lookup: CDR1 DFQATT, CDR2 SNEGSKA (reference sequence). The CDR3 is 16 residues long. With V trimmed by 5 bases and J by 1 base, 9 bases remained unmatched. CDR3 nucleotide sequence: TGCAGTGCTGGTTCTTTTAGCGGGGTGAACACCGGGGAGCTGTTTTTT. It specifies CSAGSFSGVNTGELFF.

There are a few counts of this clonotype. This rearrangement joins TRBV7-2 to TRBJ2-7; 10 bases align to TRBD2. The V segment lost 6 bases and the J segment 6 bases; nucleotides outside the gene matches: 8. Germline CDR1 SGHTA, CDR2 FQGNSA. The length of the CDR3 is 14 residues. CDR3 sequence reads: CASRGQGLASEQYF. CDR3 sequence (DNA): TGTGCCAGCAGGGGTCAGGGACTAGCGAGCGAGCAGTACTTC.

The chain uses TRBV6-2 or TRBV6-3 and TRBJ2-1, with 9 bases that match TRBD1. Germline V gene data show CDR1 as MNHEY and CDR2 as SVGEGT. The CDR3 is 15 residues long. After removal of 5 bases from V and 6 bases from J, the junction contained 8 bases not matched to a gene. The CDR3 DNA reads as TGTGCCAGCAGTCCCGGGACAGGGTTCCCCAATGAGCAGTTCTTC. It translates to CASSPGTGFPNEQFF.

The gene calls are TRBV28 and TRBJ2-5, with a weak D call TRBD2 (5 bases). The CDR3 is 14 amino acids. CDR1 MDHEN and CDR2 SYDVKM come from the germline V gene. With 3 bases removed from V and 1 base from J, the gap between germline ends came to 9 bases. This CDR3 reads CASSFGLTQETQYF. CDR3 coding DNA: TGTGCCAGCAGTTTTGGACTGACCCAAGAGACCCAGTACTTC.

This sequence joins TRBV12-3 or TRBV12-4 and TRBJ2-6; D perhaps matches TRBD1 (6 bases). The CDR3 has 18 amino acids. Deletions cut 5 bases from V and 0 bases from J, with 17 bases between. The CDR3 DNA follows: TGTGCCAGCAGTGCACTGGACAGATCCAGCTCTGGGGCCAACGTCCTGACTTTC. It translates to CASSALDRSSSGANVLTF.

The chain links TRBV7-2 to TRBJ2-3; 10 bases map to TRBD2. The CDR3 loop spans 15 amino acids. Germline V gives CDR1 SGHTA, CDR2 FQGNSA. V was pared by 1 base and J by 10 bases, with 8 bases of the junction left unmatched. CDR3: CASSLDPLAGGAQYF. The CDR3 DNA is TGTGCCAGCAGCTTAGACCCCTTAGCGGGGGGTGCGCAGTATTTT.

The chain carries TRBV27 and TRBJ1-1, with unresolved D. From germline, CDR1 is MNHEY and CDR2 SMNVEV (reference sequence). This CDR3 has 13 residues. The V end was cut by 5 bases, the J end by 7 bases, with 14 bases between. The CDR3 region has the DNA TGTGCCAGCAGTCCCGGCCTGGATGATGAAGCTTTCTTT. It specifies CASSPGLDDEAFF.

V and J are TRBV4-2 and TRBJ2-4; maybe TRBD2 (5 bases). The better agreement between TRBJ2-5 and the DNA end casts doubt on the J call. The CDR3 extends over 14 amino acids. CDR1 and CDR2 (germline): LGHNA, YNFKEQ. The CDR3 spells CASSQGGPRETQYF. CDR3 bases: TGTGCCAGCAGCCAAGGAGGGCCTCGGGAGACCCAGTACTTC.

The V call is TRBV5-1, the J call TRBJ2-3; 8 nucleotides align to TRBD1. Germline lookup yields CDR1 SGHRS and CDR2 YFSETQ. This CDR3 comprises 18 residues. The V and J ends lost 1 base and 4 bases, in that order; junction bases with no gene match: 14. The DNA of the CDR3 is TGCGCCAGCAGCTTGTCGACAATAGGACAGGGTGGGGCAGATACGCAGTATTTT. This translates into CASSLSTIGQGGADTQYF. The entire variable domain, with the rest obtained from reference TRBV5-1 and TRBJ2-3, is as follows: KAGVTQTPRYLIKTRGQQVTLSCSPISGHRSVSWYQQTPGQGLQFLFEYFSETQRNKGNFPGRFSGRQFSNSRSEMNVSTLELGDSALYLCASSLSTIGQGGADTQYFGPGTRLTVL.

The V call is TRBV15, the J call TRBJ2-3, with TRBD2 matching 7 bases. The J segment lost 2 bases and the V segment lost 6 bases, leaving 8 bases of the junction unmatched. Germline V lookup: CDR1 LNHNV, CDR2 YYDKDF (reference sequence). The CDR3 has 15 amino acids. The CDR3, as DNA: TGTGCCACCAGGGCCTCAGGGACTACCACAGATACGCAGTATTTT. Residues: CATRASGTTTDTQYF. Full variable domain (remainder filled in from reference TRBV15 and TRBJ2-3): DAMVIQNPRYQVTQFGKPVTLSCSQTLNHNVMYWYQQKSSQAPKLLFHYYDKDFNNEADTPDNFQSRRPNTSFCFLDIRSPGLGDTAMYLCATRASGTTTDTQYFGPGTRLTVL.

The rearrangement links TRBV7-9 to TRBJ2-5; D may be TRBD1 (5 bases). Germline V lookup: CDR1 SEHNR, CDR2 FQNEAQ (reference sequence). Trimming took off 5 bases at V and 1 base at J, with 11 bases between the two ends. The CDR3 contains 14 residues. CDR3 amino acids: CASSAPGIQETQYF. The CDR3 region has the DNA TGTGCCAGCAGCGCCCCAGGGATCCAAGAGACCCAGTACTTC.

This chain connects TRBV4-2 to TRBJ1-2, with 7 bases that match TRBD1. CDR3 length: 15 residues. Germline CDR1 and CDR2: LGHNA and YNFKEQ. The J segment lost 0 bases and the V segment lost 3 bases, leaving 4 bases of the junction unmatched. The CDR3 bases are TGTGCCAGCAGCCAGGAGACAGGGCCTAACTATGGCTACACCTTC. It translates to CASSQETGPNYGYTF.

The chain employs TRBV5-1 and TRBJ2-7, with 7 bases matching TRBD1. The CDR3 contains 17 residues. Germline V gene sequence: CDR1 SGHRS, CDR2 YFSETQ. The V segment lost 1 base and the J segment 1 base; nucleotides outside the gene matches: 11. The CDR3 DNA reads TGCGCCAGCAGCTTGAAAGTGCCAGGGGGACCTTCCTACGAGCAGTACTTC. Amino acid sequence: CASSLKVPGGPSYEQYF.

This clonotype has more than one count but fewer than ten. V and J are TRBV2 and TRBJ2-7; 8 positions match TRBD2. The V segment lost 8 bases and the J segment 3 bases; nucleotides outside the gene matches: 12. This CDR3 spans 15 amino acids. CDR1 and CDR2 (germline): SNHLY, FYNNEI. The CDR3 here is CASPPGGEGGYEQYF. CDR3 coding DNA: TGTGCCAGCCCCCCCGGGGGGGAAGGAGGCTACGAGCAGTACTTC.